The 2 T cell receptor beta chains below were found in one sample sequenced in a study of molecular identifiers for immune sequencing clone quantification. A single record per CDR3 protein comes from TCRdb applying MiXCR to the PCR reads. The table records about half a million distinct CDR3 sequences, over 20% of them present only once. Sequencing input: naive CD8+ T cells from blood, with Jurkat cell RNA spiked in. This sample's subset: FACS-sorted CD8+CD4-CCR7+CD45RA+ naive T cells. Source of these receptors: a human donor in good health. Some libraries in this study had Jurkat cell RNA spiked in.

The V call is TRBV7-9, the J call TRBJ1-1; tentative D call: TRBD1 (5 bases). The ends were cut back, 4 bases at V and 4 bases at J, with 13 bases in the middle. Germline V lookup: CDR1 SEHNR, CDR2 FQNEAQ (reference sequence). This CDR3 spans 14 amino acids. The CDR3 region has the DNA TGTGCCAGCAGCTCGACCATGGGGGGCACTGAAGCTTTCTTT. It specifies CASSSTMGGTEAFF. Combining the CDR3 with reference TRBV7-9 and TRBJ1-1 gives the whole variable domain DTGVSQNPRHKITKRGQNVTFRCDPISEHNRLYWYRQTLGQGPEFLTYFQNEAQLEKSRLLSDRFSAERPKGSFSTLEIQRTEQGDSAMYLCASSSTMGGTEAFFGQGTRLTVV.

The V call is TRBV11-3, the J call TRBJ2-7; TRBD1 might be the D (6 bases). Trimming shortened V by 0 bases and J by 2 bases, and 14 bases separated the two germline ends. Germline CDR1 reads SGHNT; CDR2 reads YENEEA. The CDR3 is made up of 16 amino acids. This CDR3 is CASSLDSAGVPYEQYF. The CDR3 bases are TGTGCCAGCAGCTTAGATAGCGCAGGGGTCCCCTACGAGCAGTACTTC.